The 30 T cell receptor beta chains below were found in one sample sequenced in a study of radiotherapy plus CTLA-4 blockade in lung cancer. Using immunoSEQ multiplex PCR, the repertoire was profiled, and TCRdb retains in-frame clones only, with some absent. In the table there are around 80,000 clones, roughly 70% of which are singletons. The material was peripheral blood, obtained from a patient treated with radiotherapy plus ipilimumab. These receptors originate from a human donor with non-small cell lung cancer whose response to radiotherapy plus ipilimumab could not be evaluated.

This clone was counted a few times. The chain carries TRBV30 and TRBJ1-6, with D hard to call. CDR1 and CDR2 (germline): GTSNPN, SVGIG (reference sequence). V shed 4 bases and J shed 8 bases, with 12 bases lying between them. The CDR3 sequence is 13 residues long. The CDR3 coding sequence is TGTGCCTGGAAGAGGGCAGTGGATTCACCCCTCCACTTT. It specifies CAWKRAVDSPLHF.

The chain employs TRBV29-1 and TRBJ1-5; TRBD1 aligns across 8 bases. CDR1 and CDR2 from the germline V gene are SQVTM and ANQGSEA. The CDR3 runs 13 residues. V trimming: 7 bases; J trimming: 7 bases; junction bases outside the gene matches: 9. The CDR3 reads CSAANGQGQPQHF. The CDR3 DNA reads as TGCAGCGCCGCAAATGGACAGGGACAGCCCCAGCATTTT.

The chain has TRBV30 and TRBJ1-4; 7 bases line up with TRBD1. This CDR3 has 15 residues. With 4 bases clipped from V and 6 bases from J, the junction kept 11 bases outside the gene matches. The germline gives CDR1 GTSNPN, CDR2 SVGIG (reference sequence). The CDR3 DNA is TGTGCCTGGAAATCCCTCGACAGGGTCTATGAAAAACTGTTTTTT. Its translation is CAWKSLDRVYEKLFF.

This clone has a single count. The chain recombines TRBV6-6 with TRBJ1-1; D may be TRBD1 (5 bases). Between the trimmed V and J ends, which lost 5 bases and 1 base, there was a span of 17 bases. The length of the CDR3 is 16 residues. Germline CDR1 and CDR2: MNHNY and SVGAGI (reference sequence). CDR3 loop: CASSSRLWGSNTEAFF. CDR3 bases: TGTGCCAGCAGTAGCCGCCTTTGGGGCTCGAACACTGAAGCTTTCTTT.

The genes are TRBV5-4 and TRBJ2-1; the match to TRBD2 covers 8 bases. This CDR3 has 16 residues. Trimming at V came to 4 bases and at J to 6 bases, leaving 12 bases not matched to a gene. CDR1 is SGHNT, CDR2 YYREEE, per germline (reference sequence). In DNA form, the CDR3 reads TGTGCCAGCAGCCGTGATAGCGGGATTTCGTCCAATGAGCAGTTCTTC. It encodes CASSRDSGISSNEQFF.

V is TRBV30 and J is TRBJ1-3; 9 positions match TRBD1. Germline V gives CDR1 GTSNPN, CDR2 SVGIG (reference sequence). J gave up 0 bases and V 7 bases, and 4 bases lay outside the gene matches. CDR3 length: 14 residues. CDR3 DNA: TGTGCCTCGGACAGGGGAAGCTCTGGAAACACCATATATTTT. It translates to CASDRGSSGNTIYF.

The CDR3 DNA sequence: TGTGCCAGCAGCGCAGGACAGGGCCCCTCCTATGGCTACACCTTC. It translates to CASSAGQGPSYGYTF. The chain couples TRBV9 to TRBJ1-2; 8 bases are a match to TRBD1. The CDR3 has 15 amino acids. Germline V gives CDR1 SGDLS, CDR2 YYNGEE. J was trimmed by 4 bases and V by 3 bases; bases with no gene match: 8. Based on the CDR3 plus reference TRBV9 and TRBJ1-2, the full variable domain is DSGVTQTPKHLITATGQRVTLRCSPRSGDLSVYWYQQSLDQGLQFLIQYYNGEERAKGNILERFSAQQFPDLHSELNLSSLELGDSALYFCASSAGQGPSYGYTFGSGTRLTVV.

The chain is built from TRBV5-5 and TRBJ2-2; 15 bases map to TRBD2. Germline CDR1 and CDR2: SGHKS and YYEKEE (reference sequence). V trimming: 4 bases; J trimming: 7 bases; junction bases outside the gene matches: 8. The length of the CDR3 is 17 residues. The CDR3 nucleotides are TGTGCCAGCAGCCCGGGACTAGCGGGAGGTTTTGGCGGGGAGCTGTTTTTT. Amino acids: CASSPGLAGGFGGELFF.

The rearrangement links TRBV7-9 to TRBJ2-5; D is possibly TRBD1 (6 bases). V was clipped by 5 bases and J by 3 bases, with 13 bases between them. The CDR3 covers 14 residues. Looked up from germline, CDR1 is SEHNR and CDR2 is FQNEAQ (reference sequence). This CDR3 is CASSQGTEEETQYF. The CDR3 nucleotides are TGTGCCAGCAGCCAGGGGACGGAAGAAGAGACCCAGTACTTC.

The sample holds one count of this clone. The chain links TRBV5-1 to TRBJ2-1; TRBD1 aligns across 7 bases. The germline V gene has CDR1 SGHRS and CDR2 YFSETQ. The CDR3 covers 13 residues. Trimming removed 0 bases from V and 10 bases from J; junction bases left unmatched: 4. Here the CDR3 DNA reads TGCGCCAGCAGCTTGGGGGCACAGGGGGAGCAGTTCTTC. It yields the protein CASSLGAQGEQFF. Complete variable domain (other parts from reference TRBV5-1 and TRBJ2-1): KAGVTQTPRYLIKTRGQQVTLSCSPISGHRSVSWYQQTPGQGLQFLFEYFSETQRNKGNFPGRFSGRQFSNSRSEMNVSTLELGDSALYLCASSLGAQGEQFFGPGTRLTVL.

This clone came up once. Here the CDR3 reads CASSPGTGSGELFF. CDR3 in DNA: TGTGCCAGCTCACCAGGGACAGGGTCCGGGGAGCTGTTTTTT. The chain couples TRBV18 to TRBJ2-2, with 9 bases lining up with TRBD1. Germline V gene data show CDR1 as KGHSH and CDR2 as LQKENI. This CDR3 is built from 14 residues. The V gene end was trimmed by 2 bases and the J gene end by 6 bases; junction bases not matched to a gene: 1.

Turning to this clone: Mismatch with germline at one junction end may stem from a read error. The genes are TRBV28 and TRBJ2-7; D may be TRBD1 (6 bases). CDR1 is MDHEN and CDR2 is SYDVKM in the germline V gene. CDR3 length: 14 amino acids. CDR3 residues: CASIGGSWGYEQCF. CDR3 in DNA: TGTGCCAGCATAGGGGGAAGTTGGGGGTACGAGCAGTGCTTC.

The chain combines TRBV6-1 with TRBJ2-7; 7 bases map to TRBD1. Germline CDR1 reads MNHNS; CDR2 reads SASEGT. This CDR3 is 15 amino acids long. Trimming at V came to 6 bases and at J to 4 bases, leaving 12 bases not matched to a gene. CDR3 nucleotide sequence: TGTGCCAGCAGCCTGACCTCCGGGACAGATTACGAGCAGTACTTC. Translated, it gives CASSLTSGTDYEQYF.

V gene TRBV5-1 combines with J gene TRBJ2-2; D unclear. Germline assignment: CDR1 SGHRS and CDR2 YFSETQ. The CDR3 covers 15 residues. The V end was cut by 3 bases, the J end by 4 bases, with 13 bases between. As DNA, the CDR3 is TGCGCCAGCAGCTCCTTTGACCCGGGCACCGGGGAGCTGTTTTTT. Translated: CASSSFDPGTGELFF.

J is TRBJ1-1 and V is TRBV2; possibly TRBD1 for D (6 bases). The CDR3 length is 13 residues. The germline CDR1 and CDR2 sequences are SNHLY and FYNNEI. V shed 10 bases and J shed 1 base, with 13 bases lying between them. As DNA, the CDR3 is TGTGCCACCGGCGGGGGGCGGAACACTGAAGCTTTCTTT. It encodes CATGGGRNTEAFF.

This clone has just a few counts. The germline gene is not matched at one end of the junction; a read error may be the cause. The CDR3 region has the DNA TGTGCCAGCAGTTTAAAACTAGCGGGGGGGCGGCATTTT. Amino acids: CASSLKLAGGRHF. The V call is TRBV28, the J call TRBJ2-3, with 13 bases identical to TRBD2. There are 13 residues in the CDR3. Germline-derived CDR1 and CDR2 are MDHEN and SYDVKM.

This sequence joins TRBV7-2 and TRBJ2-3; 14 nucleotides match TRBD2. Germline CDR1 reads SGHTA; CDR2 reads FQGNSA. The CDR3 totals 17 residues. J was trimmed by 5 bases and V by 4 bases; bases with no gene match: 8. The DNA of the CDR3 is TGTGCCAGCAGCTCCCAGACTAGCGGGGGGGCAGAAGATACGCAGTATTTT. Translation gives CASSSQTSGGAEDTQYF.

The rearrangement links TRBV30 to TRBJ1-5, with 10 bases aligning to TRBD1. The J segment lost 15 bases and the V segment lost 1 base, leaving 9 bases of the junction unmatched. This CDR3 region has 13 residues. The germline gives CDR1 GTSNPN, CDR2 SVGIG (reference sequence). CDR3: CAWSEGLWDRGHF. The CDR3 bases are TGTGCCTGGAGTGAAGGTTTATGGGACAGGGGGCATTTT.

This chain uses TRBV9 with TRBJ2-5; TRBD2 aligns across 11 bases. The V gene's germline CDR1 is SGDLS and CDR2 YYNGEE. This CDR3 has 17 residues. The J segment lost 1 base and the V segment lost 2 bases, leaving 7 bases of the junction unmatched. CDR3 sequence (DNA): TGTGCCAGCAGCGTTTCCCCTCTAGCGGGGGGCCAAGAGACCCAGTACTTC. Protein: CASSVSPLAGGQETQYF.

This rearrangement joins TRBV5-1 to TRBJ2-1, with 8 bases that match TRBD1. Losses at the gene ends were 1 base for V and 5 bases for J; bases not matched to a gene: 5. Germline V CDR1 and CDR2: SGHRS, YFSETQ. The CDR3 runs to 15 residues. The CDR3 protein is CASSLFQGANNEQFF. For the CDR3, the DNA is TGCGCCAGCAGCTTGTTTCAGGGGGCTAACAATGAGCAGTTCTTC. Together with reference TRBV5-1 and TRBJ2-1, the CDR3 gives the full variable domain: KAGVTQTPRYLIKTRGQQVTLSCSPISGHRSVSWYQQTPGQGLQFLFEYFSETQRNKGNFPGRFSGRQFSNSRSEMNVSTLELGDSALYLCASSLFQGANNEQFFGPGTRLTVL.

The gene calls are TRBV19 and TRBJ1-3; 9 bases agree with TRBD1. Germline CDR1 LNHDA, CDR2 SQIVND (reference sequence). The CDR3 loop spans 16 amino acids. The junction had 5 bases not matched to a gene; V was cut back by 3 bases and J by 2 bases. The CDR3 DNA follows: TGTGCCAGTAGTATTACAGGGGGCGCCGCTGGAAACACCATATATTTT. This codes for CASSITGGAAGNTIYF.

The chain employs TRBV19 and TRBJ2-1; TRBD1 might be the D (6 bases). Germline CDR1 LNHDA, CDR2 SQIVND (reference sequence). This CDR3 contains 14 residues. The germline V and J ends were trimmed by 3 bases and 4 bases, with 10 bases remaining between them. The CDR3 DNA is TGTGCCAGTAGTATTTGGACAGCTTACAATGAGCAGTTCTTC. It specifies CASSIWTAYNEQFF.

The gene calls are TRBV5-4 and TRBJ1-1, with 8 positions matching TRBD1. CDR1 SGHNT and CDR2 YYREEE come from the germline V gene (reference sequence). V gave up 3 bases and J gave up 4 bases; unmatched junction bases: 14. The CDR3 has 17 residues. The CDR3 DNA is TGTGCCAGCAGCTCGCCTGAGGGGTGGACAGGGAGCACTGAAGCTTTCTTT. Protein product: CASSSPEGWTGSTEAFF.

This rearrangement joins TRBV5-6 to TRBJ2-7; TRBD1 matches at 11 bases. The junction had 9 bases not matched to a gene; V was cut back by 4 bases and J by 6 bases. In germline, CDR1 is SGHDT, CDR2 YYEEEE. This CDR3 contains 15 residues. The CDR3 DNA follows: TGTGCCAGCAGCGCGACCGGGACAGGGGGTTCCGAGCAGTACTTC. Translated, it gives CASSATGTGGSEQYF.

This clone was counted only a few times. The CDR3, as DNA: TGTGCCTGGAGTGAAGCAGGACTGATGGCCCAGCATTTT. This translates into CAWSEAGLMAQHF. The chain carries TRBV30 and TRBJ1-5; D is undetermined. The CDR3 runs to 13 residues. From germline, CDR1 is GTSNPN and CDR2 SVGIG (reference sequence). Trimming stripped 1 base from V and 11 bases from J, with 15 bases between.

The chain joins TRBV11-2 to TRBJ2-1, with TRBD2 matching 9 bases. The V gene's germline CDR1 is SGHAT and CDR2 FQNNGV. V lost 1 base and J lost 5; bases outside the gene matches: 3. The CDR3 has 15 residues. CDR3 region: CASSLASGNNNEQFF. The CDR3 coding sequence is TGTGCCAGCAGCTTAGCTAGCGGGAATAACAATGAGCAGTTCTTC.

The chain recombines TRBV6-5 with TRBJ1-5, with D hard to call. This CDR3 region has 12 residues. CDR1 and CDR2 from the germline V gene are MNHEY and SVGAGI. With 2 bases removed from V and 7 bases from J, the gap between germline ends came to 6 bases. This CDR3 is CASSYGHQPQHF. The DNA of the CDR3 is TGTGCCAGCAGTTACGGGCACCAGCCCCAGCATTTT.

CDR3 nucleotide sequence: TGTGCCAGCAGCTTAGTGTCAGGACTAGGTGCCTACAATGAGCAGTTCTTC. As protein: CASSLVSGLGAYNEQFF. This chain connects TRBV11-2 to TRBJ2-1, with TRBD2 matching 7 bases. The CDR3 consists of 17 residues. V shed 1 base and J 2 bases; nucleotides not matched to a gene: 8. CDR1 is SGHAT and CDR2 is FQNNGV in the germline V gene. Variable domain in full (rest from reference TRBV11-2 and TRBJ2-1): EAGVAQSPRYKIIEKRQSVAFWCNPISGHATLYWYQQILGQGPKLLIQFQNNGVVDDSQLPKDRFSAERLKGVDSTLKIQPAKLEDSAVYLCASSLVSGLGAYNEQFFGPGTRLTVL.

This clone was seen a few times. The chain uses TRBV5-1 and TRBJ1-4; 11 bases map to TRBD1. This CDR3 contains 15 residues. Germline V gene lookup returns CDR1 SGHRS and CDR2 YFSETQ. V was clipped by 2 bases and J by 7 bases; unmatched bases: 4. For the CDR3, the DNA is TGCGCCAGCAGCTTTGGGACAGGGGGTAGTGAAAAACTGTTTTTT. It specifies CASSFGTGGSEKLFF.

As concerns this clone: The sample carries other DNA sequences with the same CDR3. The gene calls are TRBV11-3 and TRBJ1-1, with D tentatively TRBD1 (5 bases). The CDR3 is made up of 13 amino acids. Germline values: CDR1 SGHNT, CDR2 YENEEA. The V gene lost 1 base and the J gene lost 7 bases, with 10 bases spanning the gap. The CDR3 DNA sequence: TGTGCCAGCAGCTTAGGATTCGGGGGTGAAGCTTTCTTT. As protein: CASSLGFGGEAFF.